These 2 T cell receptor beta chains came from one sample sequenced in a study of T cell repertoires in cytomegalovirus infection. One entry per CDR3 protein, called by TCRdb with MiXCR from the reads. Of about 310,000 distinct CDR3 sequences detected, 20% to 30% appear once; the ten largest clones hold more than 10%. No antigen has been identified for these receptors. The sequenced sample was cultured PBMCs, obtained from culture after CMV antigen stimulation. These receptors all stem from a human donor in good health (CMV status not recorded). Some clones in this sample may be carry-over from other donors' samples.

The chain links TRBV24-1 to TRBJ1-2; tentative D call: TRBD1 (5 bases). CDR3 length equals 13 residues. Per the germline V gene, CDR1 is KGHDR and CDR2 is SFDVKD. V gave up 3 bases and J gave up 6 bases, with 10 bases separating them. The DNA of the CDR3 is TGTGCCACCAGTGATAGGGTAGGGGATGGCTACACCTTC. It is translated as CATSDRVGDGYTF.

The chain employs TRBV2 and TRBJ1-1, with TRBD1 matching 8 bases. This CDR3 comprises 14 residues. Germline V gives CDR1 SNHLY, CDR2 FYNNEI. V gave up 8 bases and J gave up 5 bases; unmatched junction bases: 10. The CDR3 DNA follows: TGTGCCAGCCTCCTTAGACAGGGGTTAACTGAAGCTTTCTTT. It is translated as CASLLRQGLTEAFF. The whole variable domain, remainder taken from reference TRBV2 and TRBJ1-1, is EPEVTQTPSHQVTQMGQEVILRCVPISNHLYFYWYRQILGQKVEFLVSFYNNEISEKSEIFDDQFSVERPDGSNFTLKIRSTKLEDSAMYFCASLLRQGLTEAFFGQGTRLTVV.